The present entry profiles one T cell receptor (beta chain) with its context. V gave up 3 bases and J gave up 6 bases; unmatched junction bases: 7. The CDR3 is 14 amino acids. In germline, CDR1 is LNHDA, CDR2 SQIVND (reference sequence). Profiled with immunoSEQ multiplex PCR; TCRdb holds only in-frame clones, not every one. The repertoire includes fewer than 250,000 clones, approximately 81% of them detected once, and 20% sits in the top ten. This entry belongs to a study of blood T cell repertoires in COVID-19. At the level of the study: Researchers got acute and convalescent COVID-19 samples from the United States, Italy and Spain. The cDNA or gDNA used as material had been derived from T cells, B-cell-depleted T cells, or PBMCs.

Sequenced input: peripheral blood. This chain uses TRBV19 with TRBJ2-5, with TRBD2 identical over 7 bases. This clonotype was sampled from a man younger than 45 with active or convalescent COVID-19. The CDR3 DNA follows: TGTGCCAGTAGTATTGGGGGAGGGCCTCAGACCCAGTACTTC. Residues: CASSIGGGPQTQYF. The full variable domain, rest sourced from reference TRBV19 and TRBJ2-5, is DGGITQSPKYLFRKEGQNVTLSCEQNLNHDAMYWYRQDPGQGLRLIYYSQIVNDFQKGDIAEGYSVSREKKESFPLTVTSAQKNPTAFYLCASSIGGGPQTQYFGPGTRLLVL.